These T cell receptor beta chains were read from a single sample in a study of T cell repertoires in ileal Crohn's disease. The protocol was immunoSEQ multiplex PCR, while the TCRdb copy is restricted to in-frame clones and leaves out a portion. Of about 5,400 clones in the sample, around four fifths were seen once. The material sequenced was ileal tissue. These receptors were obtained from an adult with Crohn's disease. Both conserved end residues are part of each CDR3. The order of the fields is D gene, CDR3 length, J gene, V gene, clone size, CDR3 DNA, CDR3 protein. D genes are given only for firm matches. For some rows the clone size is stated as once, few or many, or as a class when expanded; others skip it.

- | 12 | TRBJ1-2 | TRBV2 | - | TGTGCCAGCAGTGCCGGGGGGGATGGCTACACCTTC | CASSAGGDGYTF
- | 12 | TRBJ1-1 | TRBV6-1 | - | TGTGCCAGCGACGACAGTGACACTGAAGCTTTCTTT | CASDDSDTEAFF
TRBD2 | 15 | TRBJ2-3 | TRBV10-3 | once | TGTGCCATTCAGAACGGGGGGGCGGACACAGATACGCAGTATTTT | CAIQNGGADTDTQYF
- | 14 | TRBJ2-3 | TRBV5-1 | - | TGCGCCAGCAGCTTGGCCAAGTGGACAGATACGCAGTATTTT | CASSLAKWTDTQYF
TRBD1 | 15 | TRBJ1-1 | TRBV2 | once | TGTGCCAGCAACGGACAGGGGGGACCGAACACTGAAGCTTTCTTT | CASNGQGGPNTEAFF
TRBD1 | 14 | TRBJ1-1 | TRBV7-2 | - | TGTGCCAGCAGCCCAGGGGGGCAGAACACTGAAGCTTTCTTT | CASSPGGQNTEAFF
- | 14 | TRBJ1-5 | TRBV27 | - | TGTGCCAGCAGCCTACGCGGGGTGAATCAGCCCCAGCATTTT | CASSLRGVNQPQHF
- | 13 | TRBJ1-5 | TRBV7-3 | - | TGTGCCAGCAGCGTAAGGGTGGACCAGCCCCAGCATTTT | CASSVRVDQPQHF
TRBD2 | 18 | TRBJ2-3 | TRBV7-6 | - | TGTGCCAGCAGCCCCTCTAGCGGGGGGGCCTTAGGAACAGATACGCAGTATTTT | CASSPSSGGALGTDTQYF
- | 14 | TRBJ2-3 | TRBV2 | - | TGTGCCAGCAGTGCCGAGATGGGGACAGATACGCAGTATTTT | CASSAEMGTDTQYF
- | 14 | TRBJ2-7 | TRBV6-6 | once | TGTGCCAGCAGTTACGGGACACAAGCCTACGAGCAGTACTTC | CASSYGTQAYEQYF
TRBD1 | 16 | TRBJ2-7 | TRBV5-8 | - | TGTGCCAGCAGCCGTACGGACAGGGTTTCTGGCTACGAGCAGTACTTC | CASSRTDRVSGYEQYF
- | 13 | TRBJ2-2 | TRBV6-5 | - | TGTGCCAGCAGTCAACAGCGCACCGGGGAGCTGTTTTTT | CASSQQRTGELFF
- | 17 | TRBJ1-2 | TRBV5-1 | - | TGCGCCAGCAGCTTGGCTCTCCGGGAAACAGGGAGCTATGGCTACACCTTC | CASSLALRETGSYGYTF
TRBD1 | 15 | TRBJ1-4 | TRBV25-1 | - | TGTGCCAGCAGTGAATATGGGACAGTTAATGAAAAACTGTTTTTT | CASSEYGTVNEKLFF
- | 12 | TRBJ1-1 | TRBV7-9 | - | TGTGCCAGCAGCAACATGAACACTGAAGCTTTCTTT | CASSNMNTEAFF
- | 13 | TRBJ1-5 | TRBV2 | - | TGTGCCAGCAGTGAACATATTTCTCAGCCCCAGCATTTT | CASSEHISQPQHF
- | 14 | TRBJ1-2 | TRBV7-8 | - | TGTGCCAGCAGCTCGGGACCGGACTTGGCGGGCTACACCTTC | CASSSGPDLAGYTF
TRBD1 | 13 | TRBJ1-1 | TRBV19 | - | TGTGCCACTTCCGGACAGGCCCACCCCGAAGCTTTCTTT | CATSGQAHPEAFF
- | 16 | TRBJ2-2 | TRBV18 | - | TGTGCCAGCCCAAAGCCACAGACCGCGAACACCGGGGAGCTGTTTTTT | CASPKPQTANTGELFF
TRBD2 | 15 | TRBJ2-3 | TRBV6-6 | - | TGTGCCAGCCGTGTCAGGGCTAGCGGGGGAGATACGCAGTATTTT | CASRVRASGGDTQYF
- | 14 | TRBJ1-1 | TRBV14 | once | TGTGCCAGCAGCCTAACCTGGACGGGCACTGAAGCTTTCTTT | CASSLTWTGTEAFF
TRBD2 | 15 | TRBJ2-3 | TRBV9 | - | TGTGCCAGCAGCGCCGCCGGGGGGAGCACAGATACGCAGTATTTT | CASSAAGGSTDTQYF
TRBD2 | 17 | TRBJ2-3 | TRBV7-2 | - | TGTGCCAGCAGCAAAGGGACTAGCGGGTCCAGCACAGATACGCAGTATTTT | CASSKGTSGSSTDTQYF
- | 15 | TRBJ1-2 | TRBV5-1 | - | TGCGCCAGCAGTTCCGGGACAAGGGCCTCCTATGGCTACACCTTC | CASSSGTRASYGYTF
- | 14 | TRBJ1-2 | TRBV14 | - | TGTGCCAGCAGCCCCCGGGAGGAGGGCCGGGGCTACACCTTC | CASSPREEGRGYTF
- | 14 | TRBJ2-7 | TRBV19 | - | TGTGCCAGTAGCATGCGCAAGAACTCCTACGAGCAGTACTTC | CASSMRKNSYEQYF
- | 13 | TRBJ2-2 | TRBV6-5 | once | TGTGCCAGCAGTTATTGGGTCCCCGGGGAGCTGTTTTTT | CASSYWVPGELFF
- | 16 | TRBJ1-5 | TRBV2 | few | TGTGCCAGTAGCGAGGGGACGGCGGATGGCAATCAGCCCCAGCATTTT | CASSEGTADGNQPQHF
TRBD1 | 16 | TRBJ1-2 | TRBV29-1 | - | TGCAGCGTGGGACAGGGCCAACTTGTAGCTAACTATGGCTACACCTTC | CSVGQGQLVANYGYTF
- | 12 | TRBJ1-1 | TRBV28 | few | TGTGCCAGCAGTTCGTTAATCACTGAAGCTTTCTTT | CASSSLITEAFF
TRBD2 | 16 | TRBJ2-5 | TRBV5-4 | once | TGTGCCAGCAGCCGGGGAGCTAGCGGGAGGGGAGAGACCCAGTACTTC | CASSRGASGRGETQYF
TRBD2 | 16 | TRBJ2-1 | TRBV5-1 | few | TGCGCCAGCAGTCGGACTAGCGGCATCCTCTACAATGAGCAGTTCTTC | CASSRTSGILYNEQFF
TRBD1 | 14 | TRBJ1-1 | TRBV2 | few | TGTGCCAGCAGTGATTGGGAGGGGGCGACTGAAGCTTTCTTT | CASSDWEGATEAFF
TRBD1 | 15 | TRBJ1-1 | TRBV2 | - | TGTGCCAGCAACAAGGACAGGGGGCCGAACACTGAAGCTTTCTTT | CASNKDRGPNTEAFF
- | 13 | TRBJ2-5 | TRBV10-3 | few | TGTGCCATCAGTGAGCTGGGGGGAGAGACCCAGTACTTC | CAISELGGETQYF
- | 12 | TRBJ2-2 | TRBV29-1 | - | TGCAGCGTTGTTAGAATGACCGGGGAGCTGTTTTTT | CSVVRMTGELFF
- | 13 | TRBJ1-5 | TRBV5-4 | few | TGTGCCAGCAGCTTCGAGGGGAATCAGCCCCAGCATTTT | CASSFEGNQPQHF
TRBD1 | 15 | TRBJ2-7 | TRBV14 | few | TGTGCCAGCAGCCAAGAAGACAGGGTTTCCTACGAGCAGTACTTC | CASSQEDRVSYEQYF
- | 12 | TRBJ1-1 | TRBV7-8 | - | TGTGCCAGCAGTGCGGTTACGATTGAAGCTTTCTTT | CASSAVTIEAFF
- | 16 | TRBJ2-1 | TRBV23-1 | - | TGCGCCAGCAGTCAACCAGCGGGTCTCTCCTACAATGAGCAGTTCTTC | CASSQPAGLSYNEQFF
TRBD1 | 15 | TRBJ1-1 | TRBV18 | once | TGTGCCAGCTCAACCTCGACAGGGGGAAACACTGAAGCTTTCTTT | CASSTSTGGNTEAFF
- | 13 | TRBJ1-1 | TRBV28 | - | TGTGCCAGCATCCCCAACTGGAGGACTGAAGCTTTCTTT | CASIPNWRTEAFF
TRBD2 | 15 | TRBJ2-1 | TRBV9 | few | TGTGCCAGCAGCGTTTCTAGCGGGGGGGCAAATGAGCAGTTCTTC | CASSVSSGGANEQFF
- | 13 | TRBJ2-5 | TRBV28 | - | TGTGCCAGCAGTACCGGGCCTAAAGAGACCCAGTACTTC | CASSTGPKETQYF
- | 16 | TRBJ2-4 | TRBV4-1 | - | TGCGCCAGCAGCCAAGATTTCGAGACAGCCAAAAACATTCAGTACTTC | CASSQDFETAKNIQYF
- | 14 | TRBJ1-4 | TRBV7-2 | - | TGTGCCAGCAGCGTAGGACGGACTAATGAAAAACTGTTTTTT | CASSVGRTNEKLFF
- | 10 | TRBJ1-2 | TRBV20-1 | - | TGCAGTGCTAGTACGAGGAGACCCTTCTTC | CSASTRRPFF